This TCR beta chain came from a study of T-cell memory formation after mild COVID-19. Background on the study: Each donor largely had its own TCR clusters.

Constant-segment primers were used for 5'RACE, and the resulting TCR alpha and TCR beta cDNA libraries carried sample barcodes and UMIs. From the 5' RACE reads, TCRdb called clonotypes with MiXCR, one entry per CDR3 protein. This table holds tens of thousands of distinct CDR3 sequences, 6.6% found once. Findings of the study overall: Among clones contracting day 15 to 85, CD4/CD8 was balanced, whereas later expanders leaned CD4+. Contracting CD4+ clones sat mainly in CM and EM; CD8+ in EMRA.

This clonotype was counted many times. Its matching antigen is unknown. From germline, CDR1 is SGHRS and CDR2 YFSETQ. The CDR3 totals 15 residues. V lost 3 bases to trimming and J lost 5 bases; unmatched junction nucleotides: 8. The V call is TRBV5-1, the J call TRBJ2-7; the match to TRBD1 covers 10 bases. The clonotype comes from an adult who had mild COVID-19 (a few samples of this study predate the infection). Cell type and time point are not known. The sequencing input was PBMCs or a T cell subset sorted from them (not recorded which). Here the CDR3 DNA reads TGCGCCAGCAGCTCGAACCGGGACAGGGGCAACGAGCAGTACTTC. This translates into CASSSNRDRGNEQYF.